This T cell receptor beta chain was captured by sequencing in a study of blood T cell repertoires in COVID-19. Study at large: COVID-19 samples from acute and convalescent phases originated in the United States, Italy and Spain.

Assay used: immunoSEQ multiplex PCR; TCRdb lists only in-frame clones, some missing. The sample yields around 280,000 clones, 75% to 90% seen once. CDR1 and CDR2 (germline): SGHTA, FQGNSA. Trimming removed 5 bases from V and 2 bases from J; junction bases left unmatched: 7. The CDR3 spans 15 residues. The rearrangement uses TRBV7-2 and TRBJ2-7; TRBD1 agrees at 9 bases. This receptor was obtained from a woman aged 50 to 60 who had recovered from COVID-19. Sequencing was performed on peripheral blood. CDR3 region: CASSLRTGDPYEQYF. In nucleotides, the CDR3 is TGTGCCAGCAGCCTAAGGACAGGGGACCCCTACGAGCAGTACTTC. The complete variable domain, with remaining parts taken from reference TRBV7-2 and TRBJ2-7, reads GAGVSQSPSNKVTEKGKDVELRCDPISGHTALYWYRQSLGQGLEFLIYFQGNSAPDKSGLPSDRFSAERTGGSVSTLTIQRTQQEDSAVYLCASSLRTGDPYEQYFGPGTRLTVT.